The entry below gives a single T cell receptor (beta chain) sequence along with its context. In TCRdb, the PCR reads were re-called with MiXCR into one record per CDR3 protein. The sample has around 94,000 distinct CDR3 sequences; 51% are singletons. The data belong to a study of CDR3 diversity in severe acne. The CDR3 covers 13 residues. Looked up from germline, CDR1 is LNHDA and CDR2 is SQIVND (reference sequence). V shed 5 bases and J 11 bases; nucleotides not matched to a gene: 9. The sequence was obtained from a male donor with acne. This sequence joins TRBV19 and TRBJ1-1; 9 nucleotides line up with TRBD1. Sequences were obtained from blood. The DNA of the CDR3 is TGTGCCAGTAGTGCTACAGGGGGCTTGGAGGCTTTCTTT. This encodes CASSATGGLEAFF.